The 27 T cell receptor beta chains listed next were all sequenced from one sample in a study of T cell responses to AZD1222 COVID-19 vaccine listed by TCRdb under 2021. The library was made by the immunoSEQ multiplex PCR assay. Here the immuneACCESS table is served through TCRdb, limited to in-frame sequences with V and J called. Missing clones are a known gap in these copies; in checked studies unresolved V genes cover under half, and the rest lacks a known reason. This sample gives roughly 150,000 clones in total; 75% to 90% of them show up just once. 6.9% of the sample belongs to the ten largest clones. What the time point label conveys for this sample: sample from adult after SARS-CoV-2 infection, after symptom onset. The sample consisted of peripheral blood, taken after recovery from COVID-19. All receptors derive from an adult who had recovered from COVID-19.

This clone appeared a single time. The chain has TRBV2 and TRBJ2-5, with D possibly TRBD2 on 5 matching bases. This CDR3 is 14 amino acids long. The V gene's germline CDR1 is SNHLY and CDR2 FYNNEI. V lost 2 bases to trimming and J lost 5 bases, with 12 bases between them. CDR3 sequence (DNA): TGTGCCAGCAGTGAATGGAGGATTTCGGAGACCCAGTACTTC. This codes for CASSEWRISETQYF.

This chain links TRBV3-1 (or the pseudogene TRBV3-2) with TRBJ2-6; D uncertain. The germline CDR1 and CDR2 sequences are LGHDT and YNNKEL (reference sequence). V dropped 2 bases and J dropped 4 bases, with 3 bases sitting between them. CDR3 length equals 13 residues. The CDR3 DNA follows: TGTGCCAGCAGCCAAACCGGGGCCAACGTCCTGACTTTC. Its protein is CASSQTGANVLTF.

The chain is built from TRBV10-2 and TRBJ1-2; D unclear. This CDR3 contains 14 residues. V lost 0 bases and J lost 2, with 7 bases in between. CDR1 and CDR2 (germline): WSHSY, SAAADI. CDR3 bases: TGCGCCAGCAGTGAGTCCCCCCTCAACTATGGCTACACCTTC. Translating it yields CASSESPLNYGYTF.

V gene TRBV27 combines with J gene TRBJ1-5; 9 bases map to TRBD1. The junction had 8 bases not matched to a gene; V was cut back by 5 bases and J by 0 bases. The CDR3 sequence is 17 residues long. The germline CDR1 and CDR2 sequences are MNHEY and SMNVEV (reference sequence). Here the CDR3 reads CASSPLDRGASNQPQHF. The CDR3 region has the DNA TGTGCCAGCAGTCCCTTGGACAGGGGCGCTAGCAATCAGCCCCAGCATTTT.

The CDR3 nucleotides are TGCGCCAGCAGCTTGAGGTTGGCAGGGCTTTACTACGAGCAGTACTTC. It is translated as CASSLRLAGLYYEQYF. The V call is TRBV5-1, the J call TRBJ2-7; TRBD1 is a possible D gene (5 bases). In germline, CDR1 is SGHRS, CDR2 YFSETQ. With 1 base removed from V and 3 bases from J, the gap between germline ends came to 17 bases. The CDR3 covers 16 residues.

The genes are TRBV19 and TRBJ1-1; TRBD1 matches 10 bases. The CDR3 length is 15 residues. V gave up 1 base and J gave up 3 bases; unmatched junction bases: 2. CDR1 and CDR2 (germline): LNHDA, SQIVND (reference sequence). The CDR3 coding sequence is TGTGCCAGTAGTATAGTGGGGACAGGGGACACTGAAGCTTTCTTT. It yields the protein CASSIVGTGDTEAFF.

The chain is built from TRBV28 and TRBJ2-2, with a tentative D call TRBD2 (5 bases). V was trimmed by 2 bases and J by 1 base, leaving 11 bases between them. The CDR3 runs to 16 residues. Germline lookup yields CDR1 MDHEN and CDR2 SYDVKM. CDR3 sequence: CASSLRLAENTGELFF. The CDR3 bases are TGTGCCAGCAGTTTAAGGCTAGCTGAGAACACCGGGGAGCTGTTTTTT.

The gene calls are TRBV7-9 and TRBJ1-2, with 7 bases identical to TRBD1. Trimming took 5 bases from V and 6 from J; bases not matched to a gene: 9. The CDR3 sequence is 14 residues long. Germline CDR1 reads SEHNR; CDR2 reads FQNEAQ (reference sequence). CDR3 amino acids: CASSPRQGTDGYTF. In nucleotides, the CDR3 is TGTGCCAGCAGCCCCCGACAGGGTACGGATGGCTACACCTTC.

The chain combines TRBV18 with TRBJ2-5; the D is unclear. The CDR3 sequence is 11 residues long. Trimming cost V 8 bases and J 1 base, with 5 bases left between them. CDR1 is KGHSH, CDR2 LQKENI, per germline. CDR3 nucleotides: TGTGCCAGCGCAATCCAAGAGACCCAGTACTTC. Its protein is CASAIQETQYF.

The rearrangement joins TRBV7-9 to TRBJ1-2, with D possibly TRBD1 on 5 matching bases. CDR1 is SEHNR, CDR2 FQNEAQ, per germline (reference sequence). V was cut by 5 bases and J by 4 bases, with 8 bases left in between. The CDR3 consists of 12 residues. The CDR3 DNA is TGTGCCAGCAGCGCACAGGTCTATGGCTACACCTTC. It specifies CASSAQVYGYTF.

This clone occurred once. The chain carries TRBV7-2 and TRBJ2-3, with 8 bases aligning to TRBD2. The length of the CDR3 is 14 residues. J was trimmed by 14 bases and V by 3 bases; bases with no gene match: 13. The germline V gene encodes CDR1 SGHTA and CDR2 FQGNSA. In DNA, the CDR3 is TGTGCCAGCAGCTTGGATGCCCTAGCGGGTCGTATGTATTTT. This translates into CASSLDALAGRMYF.

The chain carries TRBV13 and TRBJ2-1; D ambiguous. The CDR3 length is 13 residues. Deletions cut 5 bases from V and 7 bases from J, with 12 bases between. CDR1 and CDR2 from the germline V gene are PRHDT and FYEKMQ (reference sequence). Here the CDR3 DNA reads TGTGCCAGCAGCCCACGTCGGGCGAATGAGCAGTTCTTC. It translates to CASSPRRANEQFF.

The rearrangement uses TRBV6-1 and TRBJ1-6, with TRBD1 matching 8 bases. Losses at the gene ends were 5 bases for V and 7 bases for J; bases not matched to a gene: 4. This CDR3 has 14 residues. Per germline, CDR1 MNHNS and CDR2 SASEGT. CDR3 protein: CASSPGQVNSPLHF. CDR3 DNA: TGTGCCAGCAGTCCGGGACAGGTGAATTCACCCCTCCACTTT.

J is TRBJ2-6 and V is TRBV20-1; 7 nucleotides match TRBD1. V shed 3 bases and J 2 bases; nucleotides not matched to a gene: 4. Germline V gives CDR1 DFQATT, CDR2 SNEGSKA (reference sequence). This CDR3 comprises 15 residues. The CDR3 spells CSASRTGAGANVLTF. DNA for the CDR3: TGCAGTGCTAGTCGTACAGGGGCTGGGGCCAACGTCCTGACTTTC.

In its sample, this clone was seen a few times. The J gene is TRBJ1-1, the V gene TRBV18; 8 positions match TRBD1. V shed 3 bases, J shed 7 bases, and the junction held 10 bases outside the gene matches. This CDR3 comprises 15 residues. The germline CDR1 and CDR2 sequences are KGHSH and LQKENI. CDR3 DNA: TGTGCCAGCTCACCCTCCTCGGGACAGGTCCATGAAGCTTTCTTT. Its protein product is CASSPSSGQVHEAFF.

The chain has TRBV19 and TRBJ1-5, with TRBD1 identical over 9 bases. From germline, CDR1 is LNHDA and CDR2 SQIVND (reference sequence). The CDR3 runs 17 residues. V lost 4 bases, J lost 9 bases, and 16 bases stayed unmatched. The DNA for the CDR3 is TGTGCCAGTAGTACGACTTCCGGGACAGGGTCTGGGTGGCCCCAGCATTTT. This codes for CASSTTSGTGSGWPQHF.

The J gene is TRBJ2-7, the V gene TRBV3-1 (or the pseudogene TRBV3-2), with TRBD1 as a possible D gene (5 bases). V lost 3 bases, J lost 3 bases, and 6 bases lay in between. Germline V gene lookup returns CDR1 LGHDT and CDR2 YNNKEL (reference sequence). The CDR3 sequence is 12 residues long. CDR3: CASSHGHYEQYF. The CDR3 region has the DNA TGTGCCAGCAGCCACGGACACTACGAGCAGTACTTC.

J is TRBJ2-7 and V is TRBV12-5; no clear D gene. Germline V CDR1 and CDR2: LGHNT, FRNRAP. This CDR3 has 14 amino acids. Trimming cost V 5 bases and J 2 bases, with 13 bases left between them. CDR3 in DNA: TGTGCTAGTGGTCCAGAGATTGTGGCCTACGAGCAGTACTTC. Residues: CASGPEIVAYEQYF.

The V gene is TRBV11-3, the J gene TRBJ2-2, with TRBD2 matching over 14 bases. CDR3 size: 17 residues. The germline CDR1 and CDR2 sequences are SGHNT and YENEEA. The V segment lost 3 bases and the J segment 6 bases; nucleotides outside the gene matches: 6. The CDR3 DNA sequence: TGTGCCAGCAGCTTCGGACTAGCGGGGGGCCGGGCCGGGGAGCTGTTTTTT. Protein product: CASSFGLAGGRAGELFF.

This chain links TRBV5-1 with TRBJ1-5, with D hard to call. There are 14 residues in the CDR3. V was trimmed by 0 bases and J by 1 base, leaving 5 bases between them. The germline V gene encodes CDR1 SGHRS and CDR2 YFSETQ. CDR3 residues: CASSLGWSNQPQHF. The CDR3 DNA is TGCGCCAGCAGCTTGGGGTGGAGCAATCAGCCCCAGCATTTT.

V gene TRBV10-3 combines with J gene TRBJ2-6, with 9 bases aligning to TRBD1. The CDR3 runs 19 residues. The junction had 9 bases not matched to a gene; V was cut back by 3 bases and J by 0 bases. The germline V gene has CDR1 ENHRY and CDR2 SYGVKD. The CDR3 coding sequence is TGTGCCATCAGTGAAGCCACGGGACAGGGAGTCTCTGGGGCCAACGTCCTGACTTTC. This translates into CAISEATGQGVSGANVLTF.

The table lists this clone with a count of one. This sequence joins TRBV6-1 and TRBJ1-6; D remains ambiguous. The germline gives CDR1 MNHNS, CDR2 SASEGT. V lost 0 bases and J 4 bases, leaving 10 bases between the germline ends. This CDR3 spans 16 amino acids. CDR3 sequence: CASSEAAPVYNSPLHF. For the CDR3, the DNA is TGTGCCAGCAGTGAAGCAGCCCCCGTTTATAATTCACCCCTCCACTTT.

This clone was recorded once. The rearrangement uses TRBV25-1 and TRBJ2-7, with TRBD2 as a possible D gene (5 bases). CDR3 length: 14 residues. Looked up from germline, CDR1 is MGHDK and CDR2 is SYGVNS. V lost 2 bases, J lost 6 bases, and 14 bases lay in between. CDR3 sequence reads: CASSESYRGGEQYF. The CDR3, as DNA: TGTGCCAGCAGTGAAAGTTACAGAGGAGGCGAGCAGTACTTC.

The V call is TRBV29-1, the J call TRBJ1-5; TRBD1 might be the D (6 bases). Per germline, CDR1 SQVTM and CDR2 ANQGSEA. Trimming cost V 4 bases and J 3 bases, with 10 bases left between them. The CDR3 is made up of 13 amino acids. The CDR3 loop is CSVAGTNNQPQHF. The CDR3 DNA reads TGCAGCGTTGCGGGGACAAACAATCAGCCCCAGCATTTT.

The CDR3 DNA sequence: TGTGCCATCAGTGGAAACATGGGGGGCTACACCTTC. It yields the protein CAISGNMGGYTF. The chain carries TRBV10-3 and TRBJ1-2, with D hard to call. Germline V gene lookup returns CDR1 ENHRY and CDR2 SYGVKD. V dropped 4 bases and J dropped 8 bases, with 11 bases sitting between them. This CDR3 contains 12 residues.

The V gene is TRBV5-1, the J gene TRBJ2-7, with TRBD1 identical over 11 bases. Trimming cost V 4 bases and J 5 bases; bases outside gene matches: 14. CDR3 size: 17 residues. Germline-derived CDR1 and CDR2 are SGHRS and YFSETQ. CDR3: CASSPVGQGALFNEQYF. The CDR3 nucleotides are TGCGCCAGCAGCCCCGTCGGACAGGGGGCGCTTTTCAACGAGCAGTACTTC.

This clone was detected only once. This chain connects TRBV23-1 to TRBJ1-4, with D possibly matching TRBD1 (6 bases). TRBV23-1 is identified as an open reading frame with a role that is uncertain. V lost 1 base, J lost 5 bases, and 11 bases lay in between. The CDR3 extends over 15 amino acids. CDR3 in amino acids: CASSQFGTGNEKLFF. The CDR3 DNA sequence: TGCGCCAGCAGTCAATTTGGTACAGGGAATGAAAAACTGTTTTTT.